Listed below are T cell receptor beta chains from one sample, sequenced in a study of T cell repertoires in cytomegalovirus infection. These receptors have no identified antigens. TCRdb passed the reads through MiXCR, listing each CDR3 protein once. The sample gives some 320,000 distinct CDR3 sequences, just under 30% of which show up once; 15% to 25% is in the top ten. This sample comprised cultured PBMCs, obtained from culture after CMV antigen stimulation. The receptors were sampled from a human donor in good health (CMV status not recorded). Some clones in this sample may be carry-over from other donors' samples. Each CDR3 is given with its conserved first and last residue. A D gene is named only where the DNA matches it firmly. Expanded clones are given a class, and other clones once, few, many or no size at all.

v_gene,abundance,j_gene,d_gene,CDR3nt,CDR3aa
TRBV19,few,TRBJ1-1,.,TGTGCCAGTAGTATAATCCGGAGCTGGGGTACTGAAGCTTTCTTT,CASSIIRSWGTEAFF
TRBV18,.,TRBJ1-5,TRBD1,TGTGCCAGCTCACCCGGACAGGTCCAGCCCCAGCATTTT,CASSPGQVQPQHF
TRBV7-2,.,TRBJ1-4,.,TGTGCCAGCAGCTTAGGGTTCCCTAATGAAAAACTGTTTTTT,CASSLGFPNEKLFF
TRBV7-2,.,TRBJ2-1,TRBD1,TGTGCCAGCAGCTCAACAGGGGGCCGGGATGAGCAGTTCTTC,CASSSTGGRDEQFF
TRBV14,.,TRBJ2-1,TRBD2,TGTGCCAGCAGCCAATTACCGGGACTAGCGGGTTACAATGAGCAGTTCTTC,CASSQLPGLAGYNEQFF
TRBV19,.,TRBJ2-5,.,TGTGCCAGTAGTATAAAGAAGGGTGGATCCATAGAGACCCAGTACTTC,CASSIKKGGSIETQYF
TRBV28,.,TRBJ2-3,.,TGTGCCAGCAGGCTCACCACAGATACGCAGTATTTT,CASRLTTDTQYF
TRBV28,few,TRBJ1-2,.,TGTGCCAGCATACGGACTGTGGGGTATGGCTACACCTTC,CASIRTVGYGYTF
TRBV7-6,.,TRBJ1-1,TRBD1,TGTGCCAGCAGCATGGGACAGGACAACGGAGAAGCTGAAGCTTTCTTT,CASSMGQDNGEAEAFF
TRBV6-1,few,TRBJ1-1,.,TGTGCCAGCTCGCGAGGAGACGGGGGCACTGAAGCTTTCTTT,CASSRGDGGTEAFF
TRBV20-1,few,TRBJ2-7,TRBD1,TGCAGTGCTAGACCCCCCCCGGGACAGGGGATATCGGAAGAGCAGTACTTC,CSARPPPGQGISEEQYF
TRBV5-6,.,TRBJ2-7,.,TGTGCCAGCAGCTTGGGTGGGGTACCCTACGAGCAGTACTTC,CASSLGGVPYEQYF
TRBV20-1,.,TRBJ1-1,.,TGCAGTGCTAAGCAGGGATTTGTGAGCGCTGAAGCTTTCTTT,CSAKQGFVSAEAFF
TRBV19,few,TRBJ2-3,TRBD1,TGTGCCAGTAGTTTGACAGGGGAGAGAGATACGCAGTATTTT,CASSLTGERDTQYF
TRBV12-3/TRBV12-4,few,TRBJ2-1,TRBD2,TGTGCCAGCAGACATAGCGGGGGGGCCAATGAGCAGTTCTTC,CASRHSGGANEQFF
TRBV28,few,TRBJ1-5,.,TGTGCCAGCAGTCCAATCGCTAGTGGGGTACAGCCCCAGCATTTT,CASSPIASGVQPQHF
TRBV7-3,.,TRBJ2-7,TRBD2,TGTGCCAGCAGCTTAACTCCGGGGGGACCCTACGAGCAGTACTTC,CASSLTPGGPYEQYF
TRBV11-2,.,TRBJ1-1,TRBD1,TGTGCCAGCAGCTTAGGGGACAGGGCGTTGGGTGGAACTGAAGCTTTCTTT,CASSLGDRALGGTEAFF
TRBV10-3,.,TRBJ2-5,.,TGTGCCATCAGGGGGGCTAGTGCTCAGCAAGAGACCCAGTACTTC,CAIRGASAQQETQYF
TRBV10-1,.,TRBJ1-1,TRBD1,TGCGCCAGCAGGGAAGGACAGGGTGACACTGAAGCTTTCTTT,CASREGQGDTEAFF
TRBV7-2,.,TRBJ2-1,.,TGTGCCAGCAGCTTAGCGGGACGGGTAAGAGCCTACAATGAGCAGTTCTTC,CASSLAGRVRAYNEQFF
TRBV20-1,few,TRBJ1-2,TRBD1,TGCAGTGCTATAACAGGGGGCATCTATGGCTACACCTTC,CSAITGGIYGYTF
TRBV6-2/TRBV6-3,many,TRBJ2-7,TRBD1,TGTGCCAGCAGTTACGACAGGGTTGGCGAGCAGTACTTC,CASSYDRVGEQYF
TRBV5-5,.,TRBJ2-1,.,TGTGCCAGCAGCTTCTGGAGTCCCTTAGCGGCGTTTTACAATGAGCAGTTCTTC,CASSFWSPLAAFYNEQFF
TRBV12-3/TRBV12-4,many,TRBJ2-6,TRBD2,TGTGCCAGCAGTTCGACTAGCGGGAGGACTGGGGCCAACGTCCTGACTTTC,CASSSTSGRTGANVLTF
TRBV7-6,.,TRBJ2-1,TRBD1,TGTGCCAGCAGTTCCGGTCGGGACAGGTCTCTTAATGAGCAGTTCTTC,CASSSGRDRSLNEQFF
TRBV6-1,few,TRBJ1-6,.,TGTGCCAGCGTCGTCCGGAGCTCCTATAATTCACCCCTCCACTTT,CASVVRSSYNSPLHF
TRBV18,few,TRBJ2-3,TRBD2,TGTGCCAGCTCACCAGCGAGGGCTAGCGGGAACACAGATACGCAGTATTTT,CASSPARASGNTDTQYF
TRBV29-1,few,TRBJ2-1,.,TGCAGCGTTGCTGGGAACGCGTGGAGTGAGCAGTTCTTC,CSVAGNAWSEQFF
TRBV7-9,.,TRBJ1-1,.,TGTGCCAGCAGCACGGACCACGGTAAGGGCACTGAAGCTTTCTTT,CASSTDHGKGTEAFF
TRBV12-5,few,TRBJ1-1,.,TGTGCTAGTGGTTTGGTACAAGTGGTGAACACTGAAGCTTTCTTT,CASGLVQVVNTEAFF
TRBV7-8,few,TRBJ2-7,TRBD2,TGTGCCAGCAGCTTAGCCACCCATTCGGGAGGACGGGGCGAGCAGTACTTC,CASSLATHSGGRGEQYF
TRBV20-1,.,TRBJ1-1,.,TGCAGTGCTAGGGGACACAGGGAGAACACTGAAGCTTTCTTT,CSARGHRENTEAFF
TRBV28,many,TRBJ1-5,.,TGTGCCAGCAGTTTATCGCCAGGGCCATATAGCAATCAGCCCCAGCATTTT,CASSLSPGPYSNQPQHF
TRBV12-3/TRBV12-4,.,TRBJ2-6,.,TGTGCCAGCACCCTTCGGGTGGGCCCAGGGGCCAACGTCCTGACTTTC,CASTLRVGPGANVLTF
TRBV20-1,.,TRBJ1-2,.,TGCAGTGCTGCGCGGGACGGAAACTATGGCTACACCTTC,CSAARDGNYGYTF
TRBV12-3/TRBV12-4,many,TRBJ1-6,.,TGTGCCAGCAGTCCCGGGACCCCTAATTCACCCCTCCACTTT,CASSPGTPNSPLHF
TRBV7-9,few,TRBJ2-5,.,TGTGCCAGCAGCTTATCCCGGACTTTAAGCCAAGAGACCCAGTACTTC,CASSLSRTLSQETQYF
TRBV2,.,TRBJ2-6,.,TGTGCCAGCACCAGACAGGTTCTAAGCTCTGGGGCCAACGTCCTGACTTTC,CASTRQVLSSGANVLTF
TRBV28,.,TRBJ2-1,TRBD2,TGTGCCAGCAACCCAGGGAGCGGGACCTCCTTGGATGAGCAGTTCTTC,CASNPGSGTSLDEQFF
TRBV7-2,many,TRBJ1-2,.,TGTGCCAGCAGCTTAGCGACGGGGAGTCCCTTTGGCTACACCTTC,CASSLATGSPFGYTF
TRBV7-8,few,TRBJ1-2,.,TGTGCCAGCAGCTTAGGGTCCACTAACTATGGCTACACCTTC,CASSLGSTNYGYTF
TRBV19,.,TRBJ1-1,.,TGTGCCAGTAGTATCTCGGGGAACACTGAAGCTTTCTTT,CASSISGNTEAFF
TRBV10-3,many,TRBJ1-4,.,TGTGCCAGTACGTGGTCCCGAAATGAAAAACTGTTTTTT,CASTWSRNEKLFF
TRBV11-1,.,TRBJ2-3,TRBD2,TGTGCCAGCAGCTCAACGGGACTAAAGACAGATACGCAGTATTTT,CASSSTGLKTDTQYF
TRBV7-2,many,TRBJ2-7,TRBD2,TGTGCCAGCAGCTCGGGACTAGCGGGAGCCTACGAGCAGTACTTC,CASSSGLAGAYEQYF
TRBV29-1,.,TRBJ2-5,.,TGCAGCATAAGCCCCGACGGTCAAGAGACCCAGTACTTC,CSISPDGQETQYF
TRBV24-1,few,TRBJ2-1,TRBD1,TGTGCCACCAGTGACCCGCTCCATGGACAGGGGTACAATGAGCAGTTCTTC,CATSDPLHGQGYNEQFF
TRBV7-2,.,TRBJ1-5,TRBD1,TGTGCCAGCAGCACTTTGACAGGGAGGGGTCAGCCCCAGCATTTT,CASSTLTGRGQPQHF
TRBV2,few,TRBJ2-5,.,TGTGCCAGCACTTGGACACCCGTACAAGAGACCCAGTACTTC,CASTWTPVQETQYF
TRBV12-3/TRBV12-4,.,TRBJ2-6,.,TGTGCCAGCAAGAATAGGACGGCCTCTGGGGCCAACGTCCTGACTTTC,CASKNRTASGANVLTF
TRBV6-1,.,TRBJ1-1,.,TGTGCCAGCAAACGAGGTCAGGAGGGGACTGAAGCTTTCTTT,CASKRGQEGTEAFF
TRBV6-2/TRBV6-3,.,TRBJ2-1,TRBD2,TGTGCCAGCAGACGGACTAGCGGGAGTCTCAATGAGCAGTTCTTC,CASRRTSGSLNEQFF
TRBV27,.,TRBJ2-1,.,TGTGCCAGCAGTTTCAGGGGTGTTTACAATGAGCAGTTCTTC,CASSFRGVYNEQFF
TRBV7-3,few,TRBJ2-2,.,TGTGCCAGCAGCCCGGGGCGTCGAAACACCGGGGAGCTGTTTTTT,CASSPGRRNTGELFF
TRBV27,.,TRBJ2-3,.,TGTGCCAGCAGTTGGGGTCCCACAGATACGCAGTATTTT,CASSWGPTDTQYF
TRBV25-1,many,TRBJ2-1,.,TGTGCCAGCAGTTCGGCTGGGGGTGCCAATGAGCAGTTCTTC,CASSSAGGANEQFF
TRBV6-1,.,TRBJ1-1,.,TGTGCCAGCAGTTCGAACACTCAGGGGGAAGCTTTCTTT,CASSSNTQGEAFF
TRBV7-9,few,TRBJ1-2,TRBD1,TGTGCCAGCAGCCCCAGGACAGGGGTGAGAGATGGCTACACCTTC,CASSPRTGVRDGYTF
TRBV7-3,.,TRBJ2-1,.,TGTGCCGGCAGCCTTTTGTTGAACCGGGACCCAAGAGCCGATGAGCAGTTCTTC,CAGSLLLNRDPRADEQFF